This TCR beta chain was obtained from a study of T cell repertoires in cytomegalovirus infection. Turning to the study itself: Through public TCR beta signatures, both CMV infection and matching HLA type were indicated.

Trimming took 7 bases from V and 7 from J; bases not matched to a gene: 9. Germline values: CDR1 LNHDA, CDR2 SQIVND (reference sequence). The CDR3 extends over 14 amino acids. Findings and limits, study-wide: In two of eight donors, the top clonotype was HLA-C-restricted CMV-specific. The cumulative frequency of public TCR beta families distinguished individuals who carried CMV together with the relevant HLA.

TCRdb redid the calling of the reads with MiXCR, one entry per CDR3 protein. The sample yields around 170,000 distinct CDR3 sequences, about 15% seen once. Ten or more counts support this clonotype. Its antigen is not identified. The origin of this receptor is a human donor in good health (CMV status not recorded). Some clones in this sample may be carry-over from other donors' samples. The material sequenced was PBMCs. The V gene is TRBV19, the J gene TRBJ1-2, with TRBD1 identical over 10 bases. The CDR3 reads CASISTGGFFGYTF. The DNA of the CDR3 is TGTGCCAGTATCTCGACAGGGGGCTTTTTTGGCTACACCTTC.